These T cell receptor beta chains were read from a single sample in a study of T cells after yellow fever vaccination. Using its own MiXCR run on the 5' RACE reads, TCRdb lists one record per CDR3 protein. The table includes 450,000 to 650,000 distinct CDR3 sequences, around a fifth detected once. Sequencing was performed on PBMCs, taken more than 20 days after the first yellow fever vaccination. The source is a man aged 18 to 30 who received the YFV17D yellow fever vaccine. The CDR3 runs from the conserved cysteine through the conserved F or W. Each record gives: V gene, J gene, CDR3 protein.

v_call: TRBV12-3/TRBV12-4; j_call: TRBJ1-2; cdr3_aa: CASSRAGPYGYTF
v_call: TRBV30; j_call: TRBJ1-2; cdr3_aa: CAWSEFNYGYTF
v_call: TRBV6-1; j_call: TRBJ2-3; cdr3_aa: CASSEARGLDTQYF
v_call: TRBV6-1; j_call: TRBJ2-6; cdr3_aa: CASSAAGGTNVLTF
v_call: TRBV4-1; j_call: TRBJ2-7; cdr3_aa: CASSQDPSAYEQYF
v_call: TRBV20-1; j_call: TRBJ1-1; cdr3_aa: CSARVGSMNTEAFF
v_call: TRBV12-3/TRBV12-4; j_call: TRBJ1-1; cdr3_aa: CASSFTRGEAFF
v_call: TRBV6-1; j_call: TRBJ2-3; cdr3_aa: CASNSRGLGTDTQYF
v_call: TRBV20-1; j_call: TRBJ2-5; cdr3_aa: CSARDLGQGHQETQYF
v_call: TRBV5-6; j_call: TRBJ1-1; cdr3_aa: CASKETADFTEAFF
v_call: TRBV3-1; j_call: TRBJ2-3; cdr3_aa: CASSQDPGLGADTQYF
v_call: TRBV5-1; j_call: TRBJ1-2; cdr3_aa: CASRGQGADGYTF
v_call: TRBV10-3; j_call: TRBJ1-1; cdr3_aa: CAISELRGTEAFF
v_call: TRBV7-2; j_call: TRBJ2-4; cdr3_aa: CASSPGDVSKNIQYF
v_call: TRBV2; j_call: TRBJ2-2; cdr3_aa: CASSGIETGELFF
v_call: TRBV20-1; j_call: TRBJ2-5; cdr3_aa: CSAAGTRKETQYF
v_call: TRBV21-1; j_call: TRBJ2-5; cdr3_aa: CASSKDREGETQYF
v_call: TRBV19; j_call: TRBJ1-5; cdr3_aa: CASTPPGRSNQPQHF
v_call: TRBV7-8; j_call: TRBJ2-2; cdr3_aa: CASSTGSGGELFF
v_call: TRBV6-5; j_call: TRBJ2-7; cdr3_aa: CASSGTFNEQYF
v_call: TRBV5-1; j_call: TRBJ1-6; cdr3_aa: CASSQQGAPNSPLHF
v_call: TRBV24-1; j_call: TRBJ2-7; cdr3_aa: CATTTPGEGERYEQYF
v_call: TRBV4-1; j_call: TRBJ2-3; cdr3_aa: CASSQERGGDTQYF
v_call: TRBV20-1; j_call: TRBJ2-3; cdr3_aa: CSGGASTDTQYF
v_call: TRBV20-1; j_call: TRBJ2-2; cdr3_aa: CSAGFYTGELFF
v_call: TRBV5-1; j_call: TRBJ2-6; cdr3_aa: CASSLTGLDSGANVLTF
v_call: TRBV4-1; j_call: TRBJ2-5; cdr3_aa: CASSPGGLAGETQYF
v_call: TRBV7-2; j_call: TRBJ1-2; cdr3_aa: CASSFRRQGTSYTF
v_call: TRBV27; j_call: TRBJ1-1; cdr3_aa: CASSLEFPAIQAFF
v_call: TRBV9; j_call: TRBJ2-3; cdr3_aa: CASSVAPAGTDTQYF
v_call: TRBV25-1; j_call: TRBJ1-1; cdr3_aa: CASTRGQGLNTEAFF
v_call: TRBV7-3; j_call: TRBJ2-2; cdr3_aa: CASSPRRSGEGELFF
v_call: TRBV6-1; j_call: TRBJ1-4; cdr3_aa: CASSEARPSNEKLFF
v_call: TRBV11-1; j_call: TRBJ2-1; cdr3_aa: CASSLPDPVSGSYNEQFF
v_call: TRBV20-1; j_call: TRBJ2-3; cdr3_aa: CSAPRLASDTQYF
v_call: TRBV29-1; j_call: TRBJ2-7; cdr3_aa: CSVGRDVSYEQYF
v_call: TRBV7-9; j_call: TRBJ1-1; cdr3_aa: CASSGRTGANTEAFF